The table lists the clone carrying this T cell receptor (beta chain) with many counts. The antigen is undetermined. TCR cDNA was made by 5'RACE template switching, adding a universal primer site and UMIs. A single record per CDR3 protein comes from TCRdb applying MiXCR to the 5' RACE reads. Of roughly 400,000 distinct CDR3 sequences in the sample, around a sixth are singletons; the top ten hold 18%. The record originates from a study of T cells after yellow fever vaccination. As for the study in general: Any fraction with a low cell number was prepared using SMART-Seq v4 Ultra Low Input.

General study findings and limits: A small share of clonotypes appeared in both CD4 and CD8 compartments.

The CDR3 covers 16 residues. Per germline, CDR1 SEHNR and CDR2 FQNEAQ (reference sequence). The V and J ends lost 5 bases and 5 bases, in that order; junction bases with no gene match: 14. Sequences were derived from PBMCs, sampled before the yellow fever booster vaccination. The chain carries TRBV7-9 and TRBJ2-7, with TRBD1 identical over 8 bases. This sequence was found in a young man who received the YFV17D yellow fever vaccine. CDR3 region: CASSHTDTGGFDEQYF. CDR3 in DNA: TGTGCCAGCAGCCATACAGACACAGGGGGGTTCGACGAGCAGTACTTC.